The sample holds one count of the clone carrying this TCR beta chain. Its antigen is unidentified. The data were taken from a study of shared clonotypes between healthy human individuals. It was at deep level that the assay was run. DNA at about 210 ng, 25,000 to 35,000 T cell genomes, went into sorted-subset replicate PCRs. Method: immunoSEQ multiplex PCR; TCRdb's copy keeps in-frame clones and lacks some. Of some 2,000,000 clones detected, around 95% appear once; the ten largest clones hold approximately 0.13%. This CDR3 spans 17 amino acids. CDR1 and CDR2 (germline): SGHAT, FQNNGV. The J segment lost 0 bases and the V segment lost 4 bases, leaving 6 bases of the junction unmatched. Investigators divided CD4+ cells into CD45RA+ naive and CD45RA-negative memory subsets. Overall study findings and caveats: Only blood underwent sampling, and tissue repertoires likely differ.

The sequencing input was naive CD4+ T cells sorted from blood. This sample's subset: CD45RA+ positively selected. The receptor's source is a man between 18 and 35 years old in good health. The chain combines TRBV11-2 with TRBJ1-4, with 9 nucleotides matching TRBD1. The CDR3 here is CASSSMDRGATNEKLFF. CDR3 sequence (DNA): TGTGCCAGCAGCTCCATGGACAGGGGAGCAACTAATGAAAAACTGTTTTTT.